This TCR beta chain was recorded in a study of blood T cell repertoires in COVID-19. The protocol was immunoSEQ multiplex PCR, while the TCRdb copy is restricted to in-frame clones and leaves out a portion. Of about 130,000 clones detected, approximately 89% appear once; the ten largest clones hold over 9.5%. This CDR3 has 14 amino acids. Germline V gives CDR1 ENHRY, CDR2 SYGVKD. V was pared by 11 bases and J by 1 base, with 14 bases between. The sample consisted of peripheral blood. J is TRBJ2-2 and V is TRBV10-3, with no clear D. The sequence derives from a woman in her 70s with COVID-19, enrolled during active disease. CDR3 sequence reads: CASHPRQNTGELFF. The CDR3 DNA is TGTGCCTCTCATCCACGACAGAACACCGGGGAGCTGTTTTTT.